These T cell receptor beta chains were read from a single sample in a study of blood T cell repertoires in COVID-19. Produced via immunoSEQ multiplex PCR; TCRdb's table is partial and in-frame only. The table has about 140,000 clones, more than 75% seen once. The source material was peripheral blood. These receptor sequences come from a human donor in a cohort sampled during active COVID-19. CDR3s include the opening cysteine and the closing phenylalanine or tryptophan. The D gene is left open where the match is weak. Only some rows state a clone size, as once, few, many or a class for expanded clones.

13	TRBV28	TRBD1	.	TRBJ2-7	TGTGCCAGCAGGGCAGGGGGCCTCTACGAGCAGTACTTC	CASRAGGLYEQYF
15	TRBV4-1	TRBD1	many	TRBJ2-1	TGCGCCAGCCTCCATACAGGGGGCGCAGACAATGAGCAGTTCTTC	CASLHTGGADNEQFF
14	TRBV6-5	.	.	TRBJ1-2	TGTGCCAGCAATCGGAACCGCGGCCCCTATGGCTACACCTTC	CASNRNRGPYGYTF
15	TRBV14	.	.	TRBJ2-1	TGTGCCAGCAGCCCCGGAGGCGGAGGTTGGGTTGAGCAGTTCTTC	CASSPGGGGWVEQFF
14	TRBV30	.	.	TRBJ1-6	TGTGCCTGGAAACCAGGGATCCATAATTCACCCCTCCACTTT	CAWKPGIHNSPLHF
14	TRBV4-1	TRBD1	.	TRBJ1-2	TGCGCCAGCTCCCCAACAGGGGAGCGCTATGGCTACACCTTC	CASSPTGERYGYTF
14	TRBV28	TRBD1	.	TRBJ1-2	TGTGCCAGCAGCCGAGCCGGGACAGGCTATGGCTACACCTTC	CASSRAGTGYGYTF
13	TRBV24-1	.	.	TRBJ2-1	TGTGCCACCAGTGATTTTTCCAGCAATGAGCAGTTCTTC	CATSDFSSNEQFF
17	TRBV4-1	.	once	TRBJ1-5	TGCGCCAGCAGCCGCGAGGGGGGGGCTCGAAGCAATCAGCCCCAGCATTTT	CASSREGGARSNQPQHF
16	TRBV19	.	.	TRBJ1-6	TGTGCCAGTAGTATAGAAGGGGGTGTAGATAATTCACCCCTCCACTTT	CASSIEGGVDNSPLHF
15	TRBV24-1	.	.	TRBJ2-1	TGTGCCACCAGTGATTTGAACAGGGTAGAGAATGAGCAGTTCTTC	CATSDLNRVENEQFF
16	TRBV28	TRBD2	once	TRBJ2-5	TGTGCCAGCAGCGCGACGGGCGGGAGGGCCGTGGAGACCCAGTACTTC	CASSATGGRAVETQYF
13	TRBV6-5	.	.	TRBJ2-5	TGTGCCAGCAGACTCGACTCCTCAGAGACCCAGTACTTC	CASRLDSSETQYF
18	TRBV6-1	TRBD2	.	TRBJ2-3	TGTGCCAGCAGTGAAGATGGAGGACTAGCGGGGGGGCGATATACGCAGTATTTT	CASSEDGGLAGGRYTQYF
16	TRBV6-6	TRBD2	.	TRBJ2-1	TGTGCCAGCAGGGGTCGTATAGCGGGCCTCTACAATGAGCAGTTCTTC	CASRGRIAGLYNEQFF
17	TRBV24-1	.	.	TRBJ2-3	TGTGCCACCAGTGATTCTAGCGGCGGGGGCGGCACAGATACGCAGTATTTT	CATSDSSGGGGTDTQYF
14	TRBV2	.	.	TRBJ1-2	TGTGCCAGCAGTGAAAAGGGGCCTAACTATGGCTACACCTTC	CASSEKGPNYGYTF
17	TRBV6-8	.	.	TRBJ1-2	TGTGCCAGCAGCTCCCCCCTACGGGTCAGAGGGAGCTATGGCTACACCTTC	CASSSPLRVRGSYGYTF
9	TRBV28	.	.	TRBJ1-2	TGTGCCCCCCCGGGAGGCTACACCTTC	CAPPGGYTF
15	TRBV5-1	.	.	TRBJ2-1	TGCGCCAGCAGCCCCGGGACGGTGGGGGGCAATGAGCAGTTCTTC	CASSPGTVGGNEQFF
17	TRBV5-1	TRBD1	.	TRBJ2-1	TGCGCCAGCAGCTTGGCTGGACAGGGGATCTCCTACAATGAGCAGTTCTTC	CASSLAGQGISYNEQFF
15	TRBV5-1	.	.	TRBJ2-5	TGCGCCAGCAGTTCGGGACTCCGTCGTTCAGAGACCCAGTACTTC	CASSSGLRRSETQYF
16	TRBV19	TRBD1	.	TRBJ2-2	TGTGCCAGTAGGACCACAGGGGGCCTCAACACCGGGGAGCTGTTTTTT	CASRTTGGLNTGELFF
16	TRBV9	.	few	TRBJ1-2	TGTGCCAGCAGCGTAGGACCGACAGCGAGGGGAGGATACTACACCTTC	CASSVGPTARGGYYTF
16	TRBV27	TRBD2	.	TRBJ2-1	TGTGCCAGCAGTTTTCGGGGACTAGCCCCTCTCAATGAGCAGTTCTTC	CASSFRGLAPLNEQFF
15	TRBV5-1	TRBD1	.	TRBJ2-5	TGCGCCAGCAGCTATGGGGGCCGGACAGGAGAGACCCAGTACTTC	CASSYGGRTGETQYF
14	TRBV15	TRBD1	once	TRBJ1-4	TGTGCCACCAGCACGGACAGGGGGCCCGAAAAACTGTTTTTT	CATSTDRGPEKLFF
16	TRBV13	TRBD2	.	TRBJ2-5	TGTGCCAGCAGCTTAGGTCGACTAGCCTCCCAAGAGACCCAGTACTTC	CASSLGRLASQETQYF
15	TRBV27	TRBD2	few	TRBJ2-7	TGTGCCAGCAGACCAAGACTAGCGGTGTCCAACGAGCAGTACTTC	CASRPRLAVSNEQYF
14	TRBV3-1/TRBV3-2	TRBD1	.	TRBJ1-2	TGTGCCAGCAGCCAATCCGACAGGGGGCGAGGCTACACCTTC	CASSQSDRGRGYTF
16	TRBV2	.	.	TRBJ1-3	TGTGCCAGCAGTTTTTACACTAGAACTTCTGGAAACACCATATATTTT	CASSFYTRTSGNTIYF
15	TRBV27	.	.	TRBJ2-5	TGTGCCAGCAGTTTATCGACAGGGAGGTGGGAGACCCAGTACTTC	CASSLSTGRWETQYF
15	TRBV5-3	TRBD2	.	TRBJ2-1	TGTGCCAGAAGCTGGGGACTAGCGGGGAACAATGAGCAGTTCTTC	CARSWGLAGNNEQFF
16	TRBV29-1	TRBD2	.	TRBJ2-3	TGCAGCGCCTATGGGGTTGGGACTCCCGCGGGGGAAGGGCAGTATTTT	CSAYGVGTPAGEGQYF
15	TRBV4-1	TRBD2	.	TRBJ2-3	TGCGCCAGCAGCCAAGTAGCGGGAAGCACAGATACGCAGTATTTT	CASSQVAGSTDTQYF